Sequencing of this TCR beta chain was carried out in a study of T-cell reconstitution after alpha-beta-depleted transplantation in children. About this clonotype: Its specificity is unknown.

Study-wide points: Several hundred expanded graft clones reportedly gave rise to the alpha-beta T cells present about two months after transplant. After transplant, high TCRbeta diversity at day 60 in some patients arose from surviving recipient T cells and thymic progenitors. A year had passed since transplant, and T-cell counts and diversity by then came mostly from newly produced T cells.

CDR3 length: 15 residues. With 6 bases clipped from V and 3 bases from J, the junction kept 8 bases outside the gene matches. Unique molecular identifiers were built into the TCRbeta library. TCRdb analysed the PCR reads with MiXCR anew, one entry per CDR3 protein. The sample consists of 700,000 to 950,000 distinct CDR3 sequences, approximately 15% of them appearing once. The sequence came from a male patient aged 10 to 17 who had a stem cell transplant for acute lymphoblastic leukemia, so the T cells may come from the graft donor. The source material was PBMCs, mostly from graft donor cells, sampled 360 days after TCRalphabeta/CD19-depleted stem cell transplant. J is TRBJ1-2 and V is TRBV12-3 or TRBV12-4, with 9 nucleotides matching TRBD1. For the CDR3, the DNA is TGTGCCAGCAGCCATCGGACAGGGGTATACTATGGCTACACCTTC. Its translation: CASSHRTGVYYGYTF.